The present entry profiles one T cell receptor (beta chain) with its context. The data were obtained in a study of T cell changes during pregnancy in multiple sclerosis. Assay: immunoSEQ multiplex PCR; the TCRdb copy retains only in-frame clones and omits some. This table holds more than 45,000 clones, 92% found once. Germline loops: CDR1 SGHRS, CDR2 YFSETQ. V lost 0 bases and J lost 6, with 4 bases in between. The CDR3 sequence is 12 residues long. This TCR was sampled from a female donor with multiple sclerosis, enrolled in a pregnancy study. The rearrangement joins TRBV5-1 to TRBJ2-1; D call uncertain. This sample comprised CD4+ T cells from peripheral blood mononuclear cells, obtained after pregnancy. The CDR3 reads CASSLELNEQFF. The CDR3 nucleotides are TGCGCCAGCAGCTTGGAGCTCAATGAGCAGTTCTTC.